The clone carrying this T cell receptor (beta chain) was seen more than once but under ten times. Heparinised blood was drawn once per donor, averaging approximately 100 mL. The germline V gene encodes CDR1 MDHEN and CDR2 SYDVKM. The CDR3 has 13 residues. V shed 6 bases, J shed 3 bases, and the junction held 4 bases outside the gene matches. Isolated RNA was reverse transcribed in full, so expressed TCRB transcripts were sequenced. Produced via immunoSEQ multiplex PCR; TCRdb's table is partial and in-frame only. Among hundreds of thousands of clones, about 32% were seen once, and the ten largest hold roughly 0.066%. The data stem from a study of beta chain features in type 1 diabetes.

The TCR comes from a young man in good health. The sample comprised naive CD4+ T cells from blood. The rearrangement links TRBV28 to TRBJ2-7, with TRBD2 matching 8 bases. The CDR3 spells CASSQTSGYEQYF. The CDR3 DNA follows: TGTGCCAGCAGCCAAACTAGCGGCTACGAGCAGTACTTC.